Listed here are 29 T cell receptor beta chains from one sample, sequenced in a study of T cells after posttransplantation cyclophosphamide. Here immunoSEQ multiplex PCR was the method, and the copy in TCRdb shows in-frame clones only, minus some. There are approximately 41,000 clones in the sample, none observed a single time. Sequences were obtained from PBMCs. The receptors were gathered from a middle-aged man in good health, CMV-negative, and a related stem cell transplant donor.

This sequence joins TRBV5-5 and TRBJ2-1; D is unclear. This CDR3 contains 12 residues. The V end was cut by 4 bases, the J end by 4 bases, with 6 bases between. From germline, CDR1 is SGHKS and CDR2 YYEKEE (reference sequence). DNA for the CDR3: TGTGCCAGCAGCCCCGGTTACAATGAGCAGTTCTTC. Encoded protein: CASSPGYNEQFF. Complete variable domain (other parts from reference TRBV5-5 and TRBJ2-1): DAGVTQSPTHLIKTRGQQVTLRCSPISGHKSVSWYQQVLGQGPQFIFQYYEKEERGRGNFPDRFSARQFPNYSSELNVNALLLGDSALYLCASSPGYNEQFFGPGTRLTVL.

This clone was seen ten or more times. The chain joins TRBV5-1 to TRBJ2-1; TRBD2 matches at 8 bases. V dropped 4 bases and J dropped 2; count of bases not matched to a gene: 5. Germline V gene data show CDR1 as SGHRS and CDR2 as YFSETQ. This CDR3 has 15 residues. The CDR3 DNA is TGCGCCAGCAGCGTTAGCGGGAACCCCTACAATGAGCAGTTCTTC. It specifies CASSVSGNPYNEQFF.

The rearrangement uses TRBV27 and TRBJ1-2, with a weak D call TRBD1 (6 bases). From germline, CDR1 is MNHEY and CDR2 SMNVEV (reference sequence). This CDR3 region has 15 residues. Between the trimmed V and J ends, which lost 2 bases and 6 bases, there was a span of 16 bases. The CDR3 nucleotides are TGTGCCAGCAGTTTAAGCTTCAGGGGTCGGAATGGCTACACCTTC. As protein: CASSLSFRGRNGYTF.

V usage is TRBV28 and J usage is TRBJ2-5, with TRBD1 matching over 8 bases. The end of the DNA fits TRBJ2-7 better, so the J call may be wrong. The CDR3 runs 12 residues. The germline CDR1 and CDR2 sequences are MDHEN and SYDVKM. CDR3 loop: CASGTGGYEQYF. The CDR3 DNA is TGTGCCAGCGGGACAGGAGGCTACGAGCAGTACTTC.

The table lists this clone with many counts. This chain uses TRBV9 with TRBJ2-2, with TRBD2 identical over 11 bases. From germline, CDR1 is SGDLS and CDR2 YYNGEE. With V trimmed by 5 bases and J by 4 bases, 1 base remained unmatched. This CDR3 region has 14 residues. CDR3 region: CASSSGRVTGELFF. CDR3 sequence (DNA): TGTGCCAGCAGTAGCGGGAGGGTCACCGGGGAGCTGTTTTTT.

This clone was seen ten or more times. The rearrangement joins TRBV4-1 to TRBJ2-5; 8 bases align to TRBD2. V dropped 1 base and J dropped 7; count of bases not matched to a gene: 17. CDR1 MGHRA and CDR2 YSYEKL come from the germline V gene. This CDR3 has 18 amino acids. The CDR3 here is CASSQVSTGGPGLVTQYF. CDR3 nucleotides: TGCGCCAGCAGCCAAGTATCCACGGGAGGGCCTGGATTGGTGACCCAGTACTTC.

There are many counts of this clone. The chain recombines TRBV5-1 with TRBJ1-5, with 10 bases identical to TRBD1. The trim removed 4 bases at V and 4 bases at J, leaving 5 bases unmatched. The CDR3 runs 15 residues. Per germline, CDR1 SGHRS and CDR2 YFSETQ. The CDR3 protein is CASSPGTGVNQPQHF. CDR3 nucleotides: TGCGCCAGCAGCCCGGGGACAGGGGTAAATCAGCCCCAGCATTTT.

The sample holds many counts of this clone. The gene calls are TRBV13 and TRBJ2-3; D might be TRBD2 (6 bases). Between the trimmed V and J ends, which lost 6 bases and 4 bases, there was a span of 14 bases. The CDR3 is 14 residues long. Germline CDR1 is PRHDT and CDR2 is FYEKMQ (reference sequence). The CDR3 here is CASRPVRGPDTQYF. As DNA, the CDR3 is TGTGCCAGCAGGCCTGTGCGGGGTCCAGATACGCAGTATTTT.

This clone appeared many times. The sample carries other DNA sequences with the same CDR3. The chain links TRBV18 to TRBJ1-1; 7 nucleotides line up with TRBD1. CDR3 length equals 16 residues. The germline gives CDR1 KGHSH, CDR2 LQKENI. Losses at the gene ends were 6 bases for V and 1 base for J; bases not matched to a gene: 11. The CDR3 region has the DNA TGTGCCAGCTCCTTGAACACAGGGGCGGGGAACACTGAAGCTTTCTTT. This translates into CASSLNTGAGNTEAFF.

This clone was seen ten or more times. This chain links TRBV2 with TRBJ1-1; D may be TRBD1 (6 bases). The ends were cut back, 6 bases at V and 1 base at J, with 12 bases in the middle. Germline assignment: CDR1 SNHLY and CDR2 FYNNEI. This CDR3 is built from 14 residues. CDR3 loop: CASRGARENTEAFF. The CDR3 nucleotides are TGTGCCAGCAGGGGGGCCAGGGAGAACACTGAAGCTTTCTTT.

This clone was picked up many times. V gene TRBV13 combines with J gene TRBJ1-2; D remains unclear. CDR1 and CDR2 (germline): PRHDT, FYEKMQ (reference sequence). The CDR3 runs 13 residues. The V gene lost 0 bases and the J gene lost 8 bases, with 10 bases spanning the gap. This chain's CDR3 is CASSLGRTGGYTF. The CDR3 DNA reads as TGTGCCAGCAGCTTAGGCCGAACGGGGGGCTACACCTTC.

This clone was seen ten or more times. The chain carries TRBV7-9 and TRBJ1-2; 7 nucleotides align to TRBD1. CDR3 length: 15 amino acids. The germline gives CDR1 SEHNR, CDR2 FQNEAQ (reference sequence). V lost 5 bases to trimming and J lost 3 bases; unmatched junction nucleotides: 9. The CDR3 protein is CASSETGPSDYGYTF. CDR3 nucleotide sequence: TGTGCCAGCAGCGAGACAGGGCCTTCGGACTATGGCTACACCTTC.

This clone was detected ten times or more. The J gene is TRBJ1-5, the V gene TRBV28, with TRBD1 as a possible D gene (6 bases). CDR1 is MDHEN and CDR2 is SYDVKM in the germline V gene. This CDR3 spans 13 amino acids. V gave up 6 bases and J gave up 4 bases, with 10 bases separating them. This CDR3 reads CASSYRANQPQHF. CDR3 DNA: TGTGCCAGCAGCTACAGGGCGAATCAGCCCCAGCATTTT.

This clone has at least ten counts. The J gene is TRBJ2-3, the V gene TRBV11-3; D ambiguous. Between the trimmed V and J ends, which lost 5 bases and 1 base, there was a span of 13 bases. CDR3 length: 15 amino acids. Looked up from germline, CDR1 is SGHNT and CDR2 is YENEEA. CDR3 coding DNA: TGTGCCAGCAGCGGCGGCCGTCTCGGCACAGATACGCAGTATTTT. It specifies CASSGGRLGTDTQYF.

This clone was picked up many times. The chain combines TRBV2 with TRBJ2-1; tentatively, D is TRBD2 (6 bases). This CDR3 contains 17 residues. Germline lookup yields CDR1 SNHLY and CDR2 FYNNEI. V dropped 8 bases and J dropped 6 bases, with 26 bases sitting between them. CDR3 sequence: CASSVPVIAVRSNEQFF. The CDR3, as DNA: TGTGCCAGCTCTGTCCCCGTTATAGCGGTACGATCCAATGAGCAGTTCTTC.

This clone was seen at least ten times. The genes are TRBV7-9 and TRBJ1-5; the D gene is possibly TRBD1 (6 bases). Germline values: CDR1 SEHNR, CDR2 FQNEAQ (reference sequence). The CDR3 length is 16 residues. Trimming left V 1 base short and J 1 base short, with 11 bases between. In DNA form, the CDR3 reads TGTGCCAGCAGCTTAGGCGGGGGGCGCAGCAATCAGCCCCAGCATTTT. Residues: CASSLGGGRSNQPQHF.

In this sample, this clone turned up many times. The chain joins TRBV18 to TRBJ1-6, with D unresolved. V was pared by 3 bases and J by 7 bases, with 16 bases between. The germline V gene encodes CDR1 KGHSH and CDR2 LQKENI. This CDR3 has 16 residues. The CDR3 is CASSPSTAGLNSPLHF. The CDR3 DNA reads TGTGCCAGCTCACCCAGCACGGCAGGTCTAAATTCACCCCTCCACTTT.

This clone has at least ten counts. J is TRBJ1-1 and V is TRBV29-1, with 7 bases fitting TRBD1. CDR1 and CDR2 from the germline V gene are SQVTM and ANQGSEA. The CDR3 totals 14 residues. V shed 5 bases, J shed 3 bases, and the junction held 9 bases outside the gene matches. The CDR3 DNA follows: TGCAGCGTTACGCCTACAGGGGCTGACACTGAAGCTTTCTTT. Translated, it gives CSVTPTGADTEAFF.

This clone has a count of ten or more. The CDR3 DNA follows: TGTGCCAGCAGTGAGAGGACAGGGGGCGCAGAGACCCAGTACTTC. The encoded protein is CASSERTGGAETQYF. This chain joins TRBV6-1 and TRBJ2-5, with 11 bases matching TRBD1. This CDR3 region has 15 residues. The germline V gene encodes CDR1 MNHNS and CDR2 SASEGT. The V segment lost 3 bases and the J segment 4 bases; nucleotides outside the gene matches: 4.

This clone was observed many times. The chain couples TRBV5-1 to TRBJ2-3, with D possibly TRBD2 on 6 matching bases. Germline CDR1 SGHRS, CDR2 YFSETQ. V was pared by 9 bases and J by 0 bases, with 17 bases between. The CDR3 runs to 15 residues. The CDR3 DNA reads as TGCGCCACCGGGCGGGGAACCTCTAGCACAGATACGCAGTATTTT. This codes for CATGRGTSSTDTQYF.

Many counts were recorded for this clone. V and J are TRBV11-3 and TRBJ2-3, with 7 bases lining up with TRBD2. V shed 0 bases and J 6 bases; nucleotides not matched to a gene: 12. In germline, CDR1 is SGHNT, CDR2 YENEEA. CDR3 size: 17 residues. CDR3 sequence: CASSLDSFAGESDTQYF. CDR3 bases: TGTGCCAGCAGCTTAGATTCTTTCGCGGGAGAGTCGGATACGCAGTATTTT.

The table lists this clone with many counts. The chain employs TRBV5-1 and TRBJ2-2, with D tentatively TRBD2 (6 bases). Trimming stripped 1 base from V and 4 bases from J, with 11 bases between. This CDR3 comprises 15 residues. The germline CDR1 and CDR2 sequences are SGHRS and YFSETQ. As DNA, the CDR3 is TGCGCCAGCAGCTTGTCGGGAGTAGGCACCGGGGAGCTGTTTTTT. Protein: CASSLSGVGTGELFF. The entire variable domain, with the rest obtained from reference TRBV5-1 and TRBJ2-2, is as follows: KAGVTQTPRYLIKTRGQQVTLSCSPISGHRSVSWYQQTPGQGLQFLFEYFSETQRNKGNFPGRFSGRQFSNSRSEMNVSTLELGDSALYLCASSLSGVGTGELFFGEGSRLTVL.

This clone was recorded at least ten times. Here the CDR3 DNA reads TGCGCCAGCGGGAGGGGATTAGCAACTAATGAAAAACTGTTTTTT. Translation: CASGRGLATNEKLFF. The V gene is TRBV4-1, the J gene TRBJ1-4; tentative D call: TRBD1 (5 bases). Trimming took 8 bases from V and 0 from J, leaving 13 bases between them. This CDR3 region has 15 residues. Germline lookup yields CDR1 MGHRA and CDR2 YSYEKL.

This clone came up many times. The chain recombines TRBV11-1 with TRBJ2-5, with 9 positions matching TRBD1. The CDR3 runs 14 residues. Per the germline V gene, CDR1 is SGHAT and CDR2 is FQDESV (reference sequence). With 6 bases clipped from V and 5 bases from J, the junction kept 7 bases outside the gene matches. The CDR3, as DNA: TGTGCCAGCAGTTCGGGACAGGGTTGGGAGACCCAGTACTTC. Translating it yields CASSSGQGWETQYF.

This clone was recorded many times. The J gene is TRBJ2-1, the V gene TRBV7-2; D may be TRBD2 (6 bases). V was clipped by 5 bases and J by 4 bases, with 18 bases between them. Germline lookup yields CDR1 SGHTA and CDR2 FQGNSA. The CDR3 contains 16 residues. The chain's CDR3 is CASSTPPGLEYNEQFF. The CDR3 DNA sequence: TGTGCCAGCAGCACACCCCCGGGACTCGAATACAATGAGCAGTTCTTC.

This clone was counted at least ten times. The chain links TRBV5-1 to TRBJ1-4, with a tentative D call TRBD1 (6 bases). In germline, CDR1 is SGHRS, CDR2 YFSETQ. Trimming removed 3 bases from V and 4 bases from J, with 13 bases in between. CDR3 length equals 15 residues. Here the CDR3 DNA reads TGCGCCAGCAGCTCCCAGGGGAGTTATAATGAAAAACTGTTTTTT. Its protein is CASSSQGSYNEKLFF.

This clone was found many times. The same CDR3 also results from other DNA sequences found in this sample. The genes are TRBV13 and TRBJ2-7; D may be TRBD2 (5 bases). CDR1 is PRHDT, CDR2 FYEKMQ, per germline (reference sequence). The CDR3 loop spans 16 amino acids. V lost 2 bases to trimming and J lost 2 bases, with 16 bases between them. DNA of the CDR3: TGTGCCAGCAGCTTAAACTCAGGACTTAGAACCTACGAGCAGTACTTC. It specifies CASSLNSGLRTYEQYF.

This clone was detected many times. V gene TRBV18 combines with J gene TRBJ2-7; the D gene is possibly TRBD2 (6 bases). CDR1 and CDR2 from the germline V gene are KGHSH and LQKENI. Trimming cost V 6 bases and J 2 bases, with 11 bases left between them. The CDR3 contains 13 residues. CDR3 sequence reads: CASSGEVAYEQYF. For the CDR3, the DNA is TGTGCCAGCTCCGGGGAGGTGGCCTACGAGCAGTACTTC.

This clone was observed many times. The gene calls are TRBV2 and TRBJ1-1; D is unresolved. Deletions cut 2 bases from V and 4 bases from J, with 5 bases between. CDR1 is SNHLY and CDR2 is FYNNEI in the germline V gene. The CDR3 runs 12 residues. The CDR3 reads CASSEMRTEAFF. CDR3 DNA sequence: TGTGCCAGCAGTGAAATGCGCACTGAAGCTTTCTTT.